The clone carrying this T cell receptor (beta chain) was detected a few times. The sample is drawn from a study of T cells in Graves' hyperthyroidism and ophthalmopathy. Amplification targeted TCR beta CDR3 regions from RNA transcripts. Initially, a first-round RT-PCR of the TCR CDR3 employed the HTBI primer set. TCRdb recomputed calls from the multiplex PCR reads with MiXCR, one row per CDR3 protein. The repertoire holds approximately 690,000 distinct CDR3 sequences, with about a fifth as singletons. The CDR3 length is 18 residues. Trimming took off 0 bases at V and 3 bases at J, with 20 bases between the two ends. CDR1 ENHRY and CDR2 SYGVKD come from the germline V gene.

The clonotype originates from a man aged 25 to 40 with Graves' ophthalmopathy. This sequence joins TRBV10-3 and TRBJ1-2; tentatively, D is TRBD1 (6 bases). The material sequenced was blood. The CDR3 region has the DNA TGTGCCATCAGTGAGTCTAGAAGTGGAGGGGGGGATGACTATGGCTACACCTTC. The encoded protein is CAISESRSGGGDDYGYTF.